The present T cell receptor beta chain was sequenced within a study of T cell responses to AZD1222 COVID-19 vaccine (dated by TCRdb to about 2021). Regarding the complete study: AZD1222 recipients whose second dose came at about 4 weeks and those whose second dose came at about 12 weeks were combined into one group, since spike-specific TCR depth and breadth did not differ between the two schedules. Trial participants were enrolled into age subgroups of 18-55, 56-69 and 70-plus years, which contained about 150, 27 and 61 TCR-sequenced participants, respectively. TCR sequencing was performed for fewer than 250 trial participants, of whom about 200 were given two doses of AZD1222 and approximately 26 were given two doses of MenACWY control vaccine.

Summary of the overall study and its limitations: Participants were mostly white British and included more females than males, and it was suggested by the authors that clonal diversity may have been underestimated. Nearly half of unique spike-specific TCRs reportedly recognized epitopes outside regions mutated in the B.1.351 and B.1.1.7 variants. No day 14 peak-response samples were available, so repertoires were characterized only after the peak T cell response. The vaccine-associated CD4 TCRs covered the entire spike protein, and the dominant responses fell in regions 160-218 and 743-854. The 56-69-year group was small, and its depth increase did not reach significance, likely because of low power. After two AZD1222 doses, spike-specific TCR breadth and depth were significantly higher than at day 0 and than in MenACWY recipients. Conclusions about previously exposed vaccinees are limited because only six or seven AZD1222 recipients were SARS-CoV-2 seropositive at baseline.

The trim is 4 bases for V and 8 bases for J, with a gap of 20 bases between the germline ends. According to the germline V gene, CDR1 reads SGHTA and CDR2 reads FQGNSA. From the cysteine up to the phenylalanine, the CDR3 has a length of 15 residues. CDR3 DNA only is kept here, 45 bases in frame from base 1. The CDR3 regions of human TCRbeta chains were subjected to immunosequencing. Under the source paper's analysis protocol: Repertoire TCRs were checked for matches against a reference library of SARS-CoV-2-specific TCRs that had been generated using the MIRA antigen-specificity platform. Breadth meant the fraction of unique TCRs that were SARS-CoV-2-associated, whereas depth meant the fraction of total T cells that were SARS-CoV-2-associated. Using the MIRA data, each spike-specific TCR was mapped to the spike region that the TCR reacts to and placed in a CD4 or CD8 class. Log10-transformed breadth and depth values were compared by one-way ANOVA with Sidak's multiple comparisons tests. The table was pulled from immuneACCESS by TCRdb, which kept in-frame rearrangements only. Such tables lose some clones; where checked, under half of the loss comes from unresolved V genes, and the rest has no known cause. V, J and clone size were drawn from that table, and D and trimming were deduced from the DNA. Recorded for this sample are about 100,000 clones; 80% to 90% of them occurred a single time. Of the sample, roughly 3% falls within the top ten clones.

As concerns this clone: Its target antigen remains unknown. One base away there is no much larger clone; base qualities are not given.

Explained via the paper, the time point label denotes: baseline before first vaccination. Vaccinee samples came from UK trials COV001 and COV002, including a single-blind randomized controlled phase 2/3 trial of AZD1222 (ChAdOx1 nCoV-19) in healthy adults. For TCRbeta chain sequencing, PBMC samples from trial participants were taken at day 0 and at day 28 after the second dose. The chain is encoded by TRBV7-2 joined to TRBJ1-1, with the D gene call left open. Source: peripheral blood, taken on day 0 of AZD1222 vaccination. The TCR comes from an adult in good health. This receptor has the CDR3 CASSSRLSPLPEAFF. The DNA is TGTGCCAGCAGCTCCCGACTTTCCCCCCTCCCGGAAGCTTTCTTT.